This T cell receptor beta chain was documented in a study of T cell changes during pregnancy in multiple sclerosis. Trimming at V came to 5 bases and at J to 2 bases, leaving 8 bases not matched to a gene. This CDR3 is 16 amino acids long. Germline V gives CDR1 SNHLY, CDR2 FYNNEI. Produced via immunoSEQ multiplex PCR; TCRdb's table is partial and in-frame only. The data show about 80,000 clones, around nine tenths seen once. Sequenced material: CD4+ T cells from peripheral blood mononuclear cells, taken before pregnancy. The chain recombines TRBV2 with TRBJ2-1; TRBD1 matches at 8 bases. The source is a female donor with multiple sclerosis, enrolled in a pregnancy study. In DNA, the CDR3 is TGTGCCAGCAGTACCGACAGGGGTGGTCCCTACAATGAGCAGTTCTTC. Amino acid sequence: CASSTDRGGPYNEQFF.